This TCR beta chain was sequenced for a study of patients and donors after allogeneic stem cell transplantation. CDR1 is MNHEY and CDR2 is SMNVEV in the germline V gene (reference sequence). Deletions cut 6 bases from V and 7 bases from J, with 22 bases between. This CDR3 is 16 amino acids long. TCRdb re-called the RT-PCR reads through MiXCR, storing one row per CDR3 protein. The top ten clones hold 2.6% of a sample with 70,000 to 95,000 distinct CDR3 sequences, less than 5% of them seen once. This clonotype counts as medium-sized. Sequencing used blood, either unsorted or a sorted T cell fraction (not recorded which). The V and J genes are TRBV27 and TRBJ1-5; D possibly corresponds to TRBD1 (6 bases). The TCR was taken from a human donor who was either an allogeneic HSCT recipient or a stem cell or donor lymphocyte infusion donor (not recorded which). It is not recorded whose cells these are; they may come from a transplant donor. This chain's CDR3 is CASSLPDRSKEQPQHF. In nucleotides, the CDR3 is TGTGCCAGCAGCCTTCCAGACAGGTCAAAAGAACAGCCCCAGCATTTT.